This T cell receptor beta chain is from a study of blood T cell repertoires in COVID-19. Data came from immunoSEQ multiplex PCR; TCRdb stores just in-frame clones and leaves some out. The table lists 200,000 to 250,000 clones, around 90% of them singletons, with roughly 2.7% in the top ten. The TCR sequence derives from a woman in her thirties who had recovered from COVID-19. Sequenced: PBMCs or T cells enriched from blood (not recorded which).

The CDR3 spells CASSTLRGTEAFF. The CDR3 DNA follows: TGTGCCAGCAGTACTCTTCGGGGCACTGAAGCTTTCTTT. The rearrangement links TRBV6-2 or TRBV6-3 to TRBJ1-1; the D is unclear. Germline V lookup: CDR1 MNHEY, CDR2 SVGEGT. V lost 5 bases and J 4 bases, leaving 11 bases between the germline ends. The CDR3 is 13 amino acids.